Listed here is a single T cell receptor (beta chain). The data stem from a study of shared T cell receptors in the human thymus. Produced via immunoSEQ multiplex PCR; TCRdb's table is partial and in-frame only. The sample includes about 710,000 clones, about 89% of them seen just once. The CDR3 has 15 amino acids. V trimming: 5 bases; J trimming: 1 base; junction bases outside the gene matches: 7. Per germline, CDR1 GTSNPN and CDR2 SVGIG (reference sequence). This sample was shared with a second study, whose subject was human thymus T cells. From that study: Across thymic and blood repertoires, the usage of V and J genes appeared to be biased.

J is TRBJ2-2 and V is TRBV30; TRBD1 matches at 7 bases. The TCR comes from a boy in the first two years of life with a congenital heart defect. Sequenced: thymocytes. The CDR3 DNA reads TGTGCCTGGGCGACCGGGACAGAGAACACCGGGGAGCTGTTTTTT. Encoded protein: CAWATGTENTGELFF.